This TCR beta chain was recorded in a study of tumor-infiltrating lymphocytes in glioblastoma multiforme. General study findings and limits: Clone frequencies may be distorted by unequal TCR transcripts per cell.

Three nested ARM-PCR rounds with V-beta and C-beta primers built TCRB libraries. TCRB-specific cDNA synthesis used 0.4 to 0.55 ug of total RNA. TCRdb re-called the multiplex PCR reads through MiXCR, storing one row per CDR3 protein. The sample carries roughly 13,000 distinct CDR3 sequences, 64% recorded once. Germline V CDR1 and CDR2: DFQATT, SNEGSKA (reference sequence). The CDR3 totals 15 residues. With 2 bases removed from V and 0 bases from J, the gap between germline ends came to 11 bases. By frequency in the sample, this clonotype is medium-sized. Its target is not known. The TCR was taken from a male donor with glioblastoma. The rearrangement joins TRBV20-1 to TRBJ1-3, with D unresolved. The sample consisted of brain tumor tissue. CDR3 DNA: TGCAGTGCTAGACCCAGATTTAACTCTGGAAACACCATATATTTT. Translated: CSARPRFNSGNTIYF.